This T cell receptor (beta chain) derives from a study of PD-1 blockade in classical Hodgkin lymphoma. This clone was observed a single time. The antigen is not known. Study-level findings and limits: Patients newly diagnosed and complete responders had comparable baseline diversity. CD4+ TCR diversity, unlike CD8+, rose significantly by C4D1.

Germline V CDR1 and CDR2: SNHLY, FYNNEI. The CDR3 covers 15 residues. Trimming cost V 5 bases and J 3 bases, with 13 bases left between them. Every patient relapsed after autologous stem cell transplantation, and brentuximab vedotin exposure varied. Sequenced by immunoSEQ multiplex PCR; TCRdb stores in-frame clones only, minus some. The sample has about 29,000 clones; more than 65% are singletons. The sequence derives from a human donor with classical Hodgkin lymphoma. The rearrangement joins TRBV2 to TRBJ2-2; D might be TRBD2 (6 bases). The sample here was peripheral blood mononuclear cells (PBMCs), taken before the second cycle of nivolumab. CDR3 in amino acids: CASSLTGLHTGELFF. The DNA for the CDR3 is TGTGCCAGCAGTCTTACGGGACTCCACACCGGGGAGCTGTTTTTT.